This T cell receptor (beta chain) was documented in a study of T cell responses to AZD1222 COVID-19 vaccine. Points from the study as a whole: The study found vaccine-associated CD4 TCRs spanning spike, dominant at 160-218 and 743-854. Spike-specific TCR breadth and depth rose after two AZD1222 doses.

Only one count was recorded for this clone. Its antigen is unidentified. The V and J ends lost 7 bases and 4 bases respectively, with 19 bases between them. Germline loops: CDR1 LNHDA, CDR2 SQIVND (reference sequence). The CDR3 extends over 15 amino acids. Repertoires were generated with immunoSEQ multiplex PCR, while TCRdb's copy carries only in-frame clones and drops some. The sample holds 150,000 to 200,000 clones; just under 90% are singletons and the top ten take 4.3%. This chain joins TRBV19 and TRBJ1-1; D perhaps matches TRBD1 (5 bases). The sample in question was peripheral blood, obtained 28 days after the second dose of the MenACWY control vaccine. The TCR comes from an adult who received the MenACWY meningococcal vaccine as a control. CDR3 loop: CASMGTGVVGTEAFF. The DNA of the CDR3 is TGTGCCAGTATGGGAACGGGGGTAGTCGGCACTGAAGCTTTCTTT.